The entry below describes one T cell receptor beta chain. This sample stems from a study of shared clonotypes between healthy human individuals. CDR1 and CDR2 from the germline V gene are SGHVS and FNYEAQ. The CDR3 has 20 residues. V lost 1 base, J lost 2 bases, and 12 bases stayed unmatched. Generated by immunoSEQ multiplex PCR, the TCRdb table keeps only in-frame clones and is missing some. The data show some 2,000,000 clones, around 95% seen once. The genes are TRBV7-6 and TRBJ2-7, with 15 bases aligning to TRBD2. The sequencing input was naive CD4+ T cells sorted from blood. The subset denotes: CD45RA+ positively selected. This sequence was found in a man younger than 35 in good health. CDR3 region: CASSLDYPGTSGRRAYEQYF. The CDR3, as DNA: TGTGCCAGCAGCTTAGACTACCCCGGGACTAGCGGGAGGCGCGCCTACGAGCAGTACTTC.